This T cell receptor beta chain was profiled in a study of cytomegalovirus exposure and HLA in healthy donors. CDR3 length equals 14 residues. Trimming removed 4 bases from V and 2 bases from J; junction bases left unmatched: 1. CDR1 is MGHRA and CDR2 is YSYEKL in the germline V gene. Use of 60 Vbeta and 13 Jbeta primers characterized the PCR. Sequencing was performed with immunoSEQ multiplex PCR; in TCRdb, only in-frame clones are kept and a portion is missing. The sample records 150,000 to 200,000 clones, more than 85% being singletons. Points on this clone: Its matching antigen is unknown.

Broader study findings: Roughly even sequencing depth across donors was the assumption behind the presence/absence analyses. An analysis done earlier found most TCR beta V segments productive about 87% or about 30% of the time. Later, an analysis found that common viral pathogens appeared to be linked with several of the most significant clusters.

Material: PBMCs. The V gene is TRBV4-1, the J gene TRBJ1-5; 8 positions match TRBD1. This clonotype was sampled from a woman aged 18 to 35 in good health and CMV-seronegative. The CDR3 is CASSPGQGNQPQHF. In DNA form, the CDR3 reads TGCGCCAGCAGCCCGGGACAGGGCAATCAGCCCCAGCATTTT.